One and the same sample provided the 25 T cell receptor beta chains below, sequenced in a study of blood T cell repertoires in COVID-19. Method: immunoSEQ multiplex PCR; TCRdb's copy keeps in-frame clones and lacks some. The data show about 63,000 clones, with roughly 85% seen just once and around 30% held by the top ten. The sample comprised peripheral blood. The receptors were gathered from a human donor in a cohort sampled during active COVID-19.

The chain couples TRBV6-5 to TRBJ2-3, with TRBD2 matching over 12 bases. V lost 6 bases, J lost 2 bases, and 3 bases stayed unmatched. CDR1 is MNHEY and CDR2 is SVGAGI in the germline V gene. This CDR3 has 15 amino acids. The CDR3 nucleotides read TGTGCCAGCAGCGGACTAGCGGGGAACACAGATACGCAGTATTTT. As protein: CASSGLAGNTDTQYF.

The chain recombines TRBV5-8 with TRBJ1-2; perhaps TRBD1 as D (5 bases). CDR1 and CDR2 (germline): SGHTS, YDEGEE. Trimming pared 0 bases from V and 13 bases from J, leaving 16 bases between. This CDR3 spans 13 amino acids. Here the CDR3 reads CASSLDRGSPGTF. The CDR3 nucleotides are TGTGCCAGCAGCTTGGATCGGGGGAGCCCGGGCACCTTC.

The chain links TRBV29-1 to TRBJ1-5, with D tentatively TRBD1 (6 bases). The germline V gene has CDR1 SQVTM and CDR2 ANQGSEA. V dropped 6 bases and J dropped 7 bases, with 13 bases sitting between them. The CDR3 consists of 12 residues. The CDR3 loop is CSVGTSGQPQHF. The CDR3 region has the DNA TGCAGCGTGGGGACATCAGGACAGCCCCAGCATTTT.

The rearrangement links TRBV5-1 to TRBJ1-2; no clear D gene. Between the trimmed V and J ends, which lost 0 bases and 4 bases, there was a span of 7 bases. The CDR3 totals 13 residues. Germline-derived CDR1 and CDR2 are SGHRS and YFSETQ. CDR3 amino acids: CASSLGQTYGYTF. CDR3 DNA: TGCGCCAGCAGCTTGGGACAAACCTATGGCTACACCTTC.

The CDR3, as DNA: TGCGCCAGCAGCTCGCGGGAGAGGGGCACAGATACGCAGTATTTT. Translated, it gives CASSSRERGTDTQYF. V and J are TRBV4-1 and TRBJ2-3; 7 nucleotides match TRBD2. The germline V gene has CDR1 MGHRA and CDR2 YSYEKL. V trimming: 5 bases; J trimming: 1 base; junction bases outside the gene matches: 6. The CDR3 consists of 15 residues.

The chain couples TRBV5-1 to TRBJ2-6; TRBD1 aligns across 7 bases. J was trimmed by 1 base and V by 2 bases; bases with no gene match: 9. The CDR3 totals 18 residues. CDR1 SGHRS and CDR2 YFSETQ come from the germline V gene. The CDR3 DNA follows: TGCGCCAGCAGCTTTCGGGCCTTGACAGGGTCTGGGGCCAACGTCCTGACTTTC. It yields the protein CASSFRALTGSGANVLTF.

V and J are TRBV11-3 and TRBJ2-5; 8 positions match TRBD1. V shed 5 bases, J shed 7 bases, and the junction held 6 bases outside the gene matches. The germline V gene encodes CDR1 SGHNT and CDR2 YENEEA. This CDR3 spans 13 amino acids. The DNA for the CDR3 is TGTGCCAGCAGCATTCAGGGGGCTGGGACCCAGTACTTC. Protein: CASSIQGAGTQYF.

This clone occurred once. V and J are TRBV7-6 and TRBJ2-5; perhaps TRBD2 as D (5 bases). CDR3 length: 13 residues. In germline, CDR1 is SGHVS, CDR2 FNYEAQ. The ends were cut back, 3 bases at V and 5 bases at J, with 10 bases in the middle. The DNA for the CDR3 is TGTGCCAGCAGCTTGTCGCGGGCTGAGACCCAGTACTTC. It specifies CASSLSRAETQYF.

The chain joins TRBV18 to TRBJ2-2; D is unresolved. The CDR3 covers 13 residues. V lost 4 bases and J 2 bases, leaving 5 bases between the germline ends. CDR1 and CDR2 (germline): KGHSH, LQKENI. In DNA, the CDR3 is TGTGCCAGCTCACTTACAAACACCGGGGAGCTGTTTTTT. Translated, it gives CASSLTNTGELFF.

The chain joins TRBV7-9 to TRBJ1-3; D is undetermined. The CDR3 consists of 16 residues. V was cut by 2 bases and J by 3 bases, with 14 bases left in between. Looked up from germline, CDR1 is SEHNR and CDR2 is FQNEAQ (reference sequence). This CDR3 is CASSLSQPGGGNTIYF. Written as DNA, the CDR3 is TGTGCCAGCAGCTTAAGTCAACCTGGAGGTGGAAACACCATATATTTT.

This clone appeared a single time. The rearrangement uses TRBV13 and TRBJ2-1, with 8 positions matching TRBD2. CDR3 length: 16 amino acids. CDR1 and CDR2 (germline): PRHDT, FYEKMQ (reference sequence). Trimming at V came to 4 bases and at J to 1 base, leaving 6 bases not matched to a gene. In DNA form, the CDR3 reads TGTGCCAGCAGCTCCAAAGCGGGAGTATCCTACAATGAGCAGTTCTTC. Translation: CASSSKAGVSYNEQFF.

CDR3 DNA: TGTGCCAGCAGTCAGGGAAAGAACACTGAAGCTTTCTTT. Translated: CASSQGKNTEAFF. The rearrangement uses TRBV7-8 and TRBJ1-1; a possible D gene is TRBD1 (5 bases). CDR3 length equals 13 residues. CDR1 is SGHVS, CDR2 FQNEAQ, per germline. V dropped 6 bases and J dropped 1 base, with 9 bases sitting between them.

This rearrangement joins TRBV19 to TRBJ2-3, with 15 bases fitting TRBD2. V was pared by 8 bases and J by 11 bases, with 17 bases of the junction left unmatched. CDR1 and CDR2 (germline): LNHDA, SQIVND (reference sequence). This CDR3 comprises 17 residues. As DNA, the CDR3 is TGTGCCAGTTCGACGGGACTAGCGGGAGGCAGGGGGAGAGGGCAGTATTTT. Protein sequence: CASSTGLAGGRGRGQYF.

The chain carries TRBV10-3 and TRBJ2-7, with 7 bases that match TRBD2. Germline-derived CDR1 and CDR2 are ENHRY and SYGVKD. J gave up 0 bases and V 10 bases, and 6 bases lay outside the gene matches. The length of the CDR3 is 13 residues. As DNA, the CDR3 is TGTGCCACCACTAGCGTCGACTCCTACGAGCAGTACTTC. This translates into CATTSVDSYEQYF.

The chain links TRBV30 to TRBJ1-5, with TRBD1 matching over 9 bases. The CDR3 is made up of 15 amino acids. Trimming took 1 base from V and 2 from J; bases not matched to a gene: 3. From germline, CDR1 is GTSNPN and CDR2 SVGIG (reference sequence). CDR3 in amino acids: CAWSEQGAGNQPQHF. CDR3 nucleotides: TGTGCCTGGAGTGAACAGGGGGCTGGCAATCAGCCCCAGCATTTT. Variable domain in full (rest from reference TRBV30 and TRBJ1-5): SQTIHQWPATLVQPVGSPLSLECTVEGTSNPNLYWYRQAAGRGLQLLFYSVGIGQISSEVPQNLSASRPQDRQFILSSKKLLLSDSGFYLCAWSEQGAGNQPQHFGDGTRLSIL.

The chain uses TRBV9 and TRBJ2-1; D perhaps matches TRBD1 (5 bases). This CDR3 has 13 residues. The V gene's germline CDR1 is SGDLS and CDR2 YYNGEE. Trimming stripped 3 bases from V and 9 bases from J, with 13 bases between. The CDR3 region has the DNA TGTGCCAGCAGCGGCGCATGGGGCGGTGAGCAGTTCTTC. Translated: CASSGAWGGEQFF.

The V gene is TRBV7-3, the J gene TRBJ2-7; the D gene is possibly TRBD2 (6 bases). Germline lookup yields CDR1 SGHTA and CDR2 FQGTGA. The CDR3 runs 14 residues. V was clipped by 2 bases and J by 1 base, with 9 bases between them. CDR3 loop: CASSLLGGSYEQYF. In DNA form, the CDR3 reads TGTGCCAGCAGCTTACTAGGAGGGTCCTACGAGCAGTACTTC.

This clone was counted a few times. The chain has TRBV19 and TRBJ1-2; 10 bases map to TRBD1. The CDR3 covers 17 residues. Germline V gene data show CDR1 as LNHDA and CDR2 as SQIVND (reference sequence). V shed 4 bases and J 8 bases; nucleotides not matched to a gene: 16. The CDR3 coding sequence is TGTGCCAGTAGTAAAGGGACAGGGGTTTCCCCAAATTGGGGCTACACCTTC. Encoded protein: CASSKGTGVSPNWGYTF.

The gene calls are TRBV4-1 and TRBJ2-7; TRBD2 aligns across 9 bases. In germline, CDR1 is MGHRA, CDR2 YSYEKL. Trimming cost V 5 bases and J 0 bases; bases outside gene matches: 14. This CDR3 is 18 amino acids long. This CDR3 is CASSYTVELAGTSYEQYF. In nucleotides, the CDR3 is TGCGCCAGCAGCTATACCGTGGAACTAGCGGGCACCTCCTACGAGCAGTACTTC.

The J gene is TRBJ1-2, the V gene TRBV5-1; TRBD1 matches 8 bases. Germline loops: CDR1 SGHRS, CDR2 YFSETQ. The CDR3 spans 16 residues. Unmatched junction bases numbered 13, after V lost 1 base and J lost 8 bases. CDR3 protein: CASSLTTGTGPKGYTF. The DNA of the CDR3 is TGCGCCAGCAGCTTGACCACCGGGACAGGCCCTAAGGGCTACACCTTC. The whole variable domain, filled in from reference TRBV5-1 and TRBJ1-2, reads KAGVTQTPRYLIKTRGQQVTLSCSPISGHRSVSWYQQTPGQGLQFLFEYFSETQRNKGNFPGRFSGRQFSNSRSEMNVSTLELGDSALYLCASSLTTGTGPKGYTFGSGTRLTVV.

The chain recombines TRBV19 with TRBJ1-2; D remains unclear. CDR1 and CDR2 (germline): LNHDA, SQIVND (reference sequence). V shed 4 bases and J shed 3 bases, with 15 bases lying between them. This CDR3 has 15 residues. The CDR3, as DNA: TGTGCCAGTAGTAGGTCTCACTCGCGGGACTATGGCTACACCTTC. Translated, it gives CASSRSHSRDYGYTF. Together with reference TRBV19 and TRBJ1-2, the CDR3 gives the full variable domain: DGGITQSPKYLFRKEGQNVTLSCEQNLNHDAMYWYRQDPGQGLRLIYYSQIVNDFQKGDIAEGYSVSREKKESFPLTVTSAQKNPTAFYLCASSRSHSRDYGYTFGSGTRLTVV.

DNA for the CDR3: TGTGCCAGCATTCCAGTTAGTATCCGGGATGAAGCTTTCTTT. As protein: CASIPVSIRDEAFF. The genes are TRBV28 and TRBJ1-1; D is unresolved. Germline lookup yields CDR1 MDHEN and CDR2 SYDVKM. The CDR3 extends over 14 amino acids. With 7 bases removed from V and 7 bases from J, the gap between germline ends came to 19 bases.

CDR3 in DNA: TGTGCCAGCAGTTCATTGAATTCACCCCTCCACTTT. Translated: CASSSLNSPLHF. This sequence joins TRBV12-3 or TRBV12-4 and TRBJ1-6; no reliable D call. The CDR3 length is 12 residues. Trimming removed 4 bases from V and 7 bases from J, with 5 bases in between.

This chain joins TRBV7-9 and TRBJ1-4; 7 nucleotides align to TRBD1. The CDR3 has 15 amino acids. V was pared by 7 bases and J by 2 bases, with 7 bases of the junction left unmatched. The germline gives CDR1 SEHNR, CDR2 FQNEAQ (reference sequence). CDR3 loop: CASTTTGRTNEKLFF. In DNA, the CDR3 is TGTGCCAGCACCACGACAGGGAGGACTAATGAAAAACTGTTTTTT.

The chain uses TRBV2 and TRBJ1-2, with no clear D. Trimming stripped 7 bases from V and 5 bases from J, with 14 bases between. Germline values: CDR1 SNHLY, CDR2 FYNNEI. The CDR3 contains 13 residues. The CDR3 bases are TGTGCCAGCAACTCAGGCGTTCAGTATGGCTACACCTTC. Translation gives CASNSGVQYGYTF.